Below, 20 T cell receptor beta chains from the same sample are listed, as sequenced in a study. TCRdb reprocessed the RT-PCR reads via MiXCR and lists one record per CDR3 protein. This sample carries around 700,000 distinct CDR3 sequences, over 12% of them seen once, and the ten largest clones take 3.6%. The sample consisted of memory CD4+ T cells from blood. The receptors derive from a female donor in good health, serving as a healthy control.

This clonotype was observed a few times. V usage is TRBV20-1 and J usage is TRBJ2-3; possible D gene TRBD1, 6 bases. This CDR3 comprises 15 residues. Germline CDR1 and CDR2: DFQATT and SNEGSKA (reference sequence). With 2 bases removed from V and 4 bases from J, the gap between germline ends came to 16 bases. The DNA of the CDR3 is TGCAGTGCTAGACCACAGGGCTATTCTCCAGATACGCAGTATTTT. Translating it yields CSARPQGYSPDTQYF.

The CDR3 DNA reads as TGTGCCAGCAGCTTCACAGGGGCTTTGGGCACCGGGGAGCTGTTTTTT. This sequence encodes CASSFTGALGTGELFF. V is TRBV7-9 and J is TRBJ2-2; 7 bases match TRBD1. This CDR3 spans 16 amino acids. CDR1 is SEHNR, CDR2 FQNEAQ, per germline (reference sequence). The trim removed 3 bases at V and 4 bases at J, leaving 8 bases unmatched.

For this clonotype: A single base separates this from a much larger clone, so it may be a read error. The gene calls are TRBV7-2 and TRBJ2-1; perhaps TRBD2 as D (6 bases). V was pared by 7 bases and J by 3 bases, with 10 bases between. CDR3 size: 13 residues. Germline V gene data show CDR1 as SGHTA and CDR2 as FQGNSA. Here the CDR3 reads CASKSGYYNEQFF. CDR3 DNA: TGTGCCAGCAAAAGCGGGTACTACAATGAGCAGTTCTTC.

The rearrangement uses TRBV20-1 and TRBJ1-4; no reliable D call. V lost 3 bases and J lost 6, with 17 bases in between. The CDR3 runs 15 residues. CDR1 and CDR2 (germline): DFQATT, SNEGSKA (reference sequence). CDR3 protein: CSARTYGDYDEKLFF. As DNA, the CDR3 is TGCAGTGCTAGGACCTATGGGGATTACGATGAAAAACTGTTTTTT.

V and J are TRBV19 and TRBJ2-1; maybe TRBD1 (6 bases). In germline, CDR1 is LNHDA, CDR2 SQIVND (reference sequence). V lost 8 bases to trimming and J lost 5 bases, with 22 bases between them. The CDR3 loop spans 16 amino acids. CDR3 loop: CASEDGVPGHHNEQFF. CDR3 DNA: TGTGCCAGTGAAGATGGGGTGCCGGGACATCACAATGAGCAGTTCTTC.

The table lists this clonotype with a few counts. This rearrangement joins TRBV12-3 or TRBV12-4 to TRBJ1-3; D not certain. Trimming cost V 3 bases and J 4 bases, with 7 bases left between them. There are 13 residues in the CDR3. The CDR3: CASSFLEGNTIYF. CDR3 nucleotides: TGTGCCAGCAGTTTCTTGGAAGGAAACACCATATATTTT.

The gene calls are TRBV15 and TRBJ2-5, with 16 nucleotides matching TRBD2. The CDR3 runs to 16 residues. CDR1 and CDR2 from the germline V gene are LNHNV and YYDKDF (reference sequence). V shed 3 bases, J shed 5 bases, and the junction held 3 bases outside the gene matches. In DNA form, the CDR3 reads TGTGCCACCAGCAGGGGACTAGCGGGAGGGCCCGAGACCCAGTACTTC. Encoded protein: CATSRGLAGGPETQYF.

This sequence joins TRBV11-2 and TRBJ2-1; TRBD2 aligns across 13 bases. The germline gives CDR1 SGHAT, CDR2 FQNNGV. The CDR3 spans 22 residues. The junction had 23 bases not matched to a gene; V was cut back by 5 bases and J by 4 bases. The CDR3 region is CASSPQASGLAGETGLYNEQFF. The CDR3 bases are TGTGCCAGCAGCCCCCAGGCCTCCGGACTAGCGGGGGAGACAGGCCTATACAATGAGCAGTTCTTC.

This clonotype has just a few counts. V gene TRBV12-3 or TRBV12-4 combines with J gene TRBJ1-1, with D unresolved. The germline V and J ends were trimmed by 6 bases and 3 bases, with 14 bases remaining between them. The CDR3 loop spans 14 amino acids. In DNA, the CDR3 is TGTGCCAGCAGGTTACTGTATGGGGACACTGAAGCTTTCTTT. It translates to CASRLLYGDTEAFF.

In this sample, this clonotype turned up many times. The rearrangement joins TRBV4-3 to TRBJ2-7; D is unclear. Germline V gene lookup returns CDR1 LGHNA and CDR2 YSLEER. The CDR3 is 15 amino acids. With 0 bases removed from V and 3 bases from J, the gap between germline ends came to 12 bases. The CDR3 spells CASSQEKGPFYEQYF. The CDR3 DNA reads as TGCGCCAGCAGCCAAGAGAAAGGGCCATTCTACGAGCAGTACTTC.

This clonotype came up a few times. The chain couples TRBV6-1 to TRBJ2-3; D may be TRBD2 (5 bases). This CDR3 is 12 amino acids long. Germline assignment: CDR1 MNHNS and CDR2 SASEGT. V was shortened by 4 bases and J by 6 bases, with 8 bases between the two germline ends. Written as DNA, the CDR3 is TGTGCCAGCAGTGCCACTAGTGATACGCAGTATTTT. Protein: CASSATSDTQYF.

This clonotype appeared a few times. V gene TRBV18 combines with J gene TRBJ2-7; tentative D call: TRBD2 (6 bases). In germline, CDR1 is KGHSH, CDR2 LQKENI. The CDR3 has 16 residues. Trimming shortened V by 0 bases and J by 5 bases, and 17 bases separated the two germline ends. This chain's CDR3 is CASSPPWIGGGNEQYF. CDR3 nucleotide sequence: TGTGCCAGCTCACCACCTTGGATCGGGGGTGGGAACGAGCAGTACTTC.

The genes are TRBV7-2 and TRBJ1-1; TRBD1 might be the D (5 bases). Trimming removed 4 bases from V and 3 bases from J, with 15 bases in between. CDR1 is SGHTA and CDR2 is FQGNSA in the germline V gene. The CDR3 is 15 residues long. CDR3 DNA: TGTGCCAGCAGCTCAAGACAGAGCAGTGACACTGAAGCTTTCTTT. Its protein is CASSSRQSSDTEAFF.

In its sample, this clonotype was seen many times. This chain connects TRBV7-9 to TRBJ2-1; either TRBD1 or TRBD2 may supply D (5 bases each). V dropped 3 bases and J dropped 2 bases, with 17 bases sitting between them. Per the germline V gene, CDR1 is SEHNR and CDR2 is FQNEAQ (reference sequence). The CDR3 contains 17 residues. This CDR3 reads CASSFVHGTVAYNEQFF. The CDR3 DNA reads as TGTGCCAGCAGCTTTGTTCACGGGACCGTTGCCTACAATGAGCAGTTCTTC.

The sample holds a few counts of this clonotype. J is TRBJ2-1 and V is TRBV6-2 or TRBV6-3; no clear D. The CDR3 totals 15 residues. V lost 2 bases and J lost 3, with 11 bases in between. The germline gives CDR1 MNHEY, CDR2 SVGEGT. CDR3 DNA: TGTGCCAGCAGTTACGGCCGCCCCCACTACAATGAGCAGTTCTTC. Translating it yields CASSYGRPHYNEQFF.

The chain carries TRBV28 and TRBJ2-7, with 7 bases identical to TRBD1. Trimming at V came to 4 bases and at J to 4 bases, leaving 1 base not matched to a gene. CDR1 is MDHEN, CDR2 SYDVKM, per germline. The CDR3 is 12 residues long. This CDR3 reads CASSWGQYEQYF. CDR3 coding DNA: TGTGCCAGCAGTTGGGGACAGTACGAGCAGTACTTC.

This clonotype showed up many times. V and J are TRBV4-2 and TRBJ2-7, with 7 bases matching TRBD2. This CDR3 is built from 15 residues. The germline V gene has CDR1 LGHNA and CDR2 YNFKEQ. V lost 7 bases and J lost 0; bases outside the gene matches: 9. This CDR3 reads CASTPEGTNSYEQYF. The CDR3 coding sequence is TGTGCCAGCACCCCCGAGGGGACTAACTCCTACGAGCAGTACTTC.

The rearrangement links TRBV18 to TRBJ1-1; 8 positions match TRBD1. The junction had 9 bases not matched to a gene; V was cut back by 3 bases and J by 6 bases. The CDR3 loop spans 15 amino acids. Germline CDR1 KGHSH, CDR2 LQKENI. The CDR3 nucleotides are TGTGCCAGCTCACCCCGACAGGGGCTACCCTCTGAAGCTTTCTTT. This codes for CASSPRQGLPSEAFF.

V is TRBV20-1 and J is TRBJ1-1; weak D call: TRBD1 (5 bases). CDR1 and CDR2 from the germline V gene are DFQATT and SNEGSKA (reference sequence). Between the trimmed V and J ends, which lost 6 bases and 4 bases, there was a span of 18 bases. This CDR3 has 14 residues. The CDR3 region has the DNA TGCAGTGCCGAGGGGCAGGGCCCTGCCACTGAAGCTTTCTTT. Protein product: CSAEGQGPATEAFF.

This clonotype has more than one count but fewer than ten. CDR3 residues: CASSTGGWDEKLFF. The CDR3, as DNA: TGTGCCAGCAGCACAGGGGGCTGGGATGAAAAACTGTTTTTT. The chain couples TRBV27 to TRBJ1-4; 9 nucleotides agree with TRBD1. The CDR3 contains 14 residues. Germline assignment: CDR1 MNHEY and CDR2 SMNVEV (reference sequence). V lost 6 bases, J lost 6 bases, and 5 bases stayed unmatched.